Below, 23 T cell receptor beta chains from the same sample are listed, as sequenced in a study of T cells in Graves' hyperthyroidism and ophthalmopathy. TCR beta CDR3 regions were amplified from RNA transcripts. Using the HTBI primer set, a first-round RT-PCR was run on the TCR CDR3. One entry per CDR3 protein, called by TCRdb with MiXCR from the multiplex PCR reads. There are hundreds of thousands of distinct CDR3 sequences in the sample; over 12% occur only once, and roughly 13% lies in the top ten. Sequencing used blood. The receptors stem from a man aged 18 to 30 with Graves' ophthalmopathy.

Ten or more counts support this clonotype. The chain carries TRBV20-1 and TRBJ2-5, with 10 positions matching TRBD2. The CDR3 length is 16 residues. Looked up from germline, CDR1 is DFQATT and CDR2 is SNEGSKA (reference sequence). V trimming: 6 bases; J trimming: 2 bases; junction bases outside the gene matches: 12. The CDR3 sequence: CSAVALKTSGQETQYF. For the CDR3, the DNA is TGCAGTGCCGTGGCCCTGAAGACTAGCGGGCAAGAGACCCAGTACTTC.

This clonotype was picked up many times. The rearrangement uses TRBV30 and TRBJ1-2; 7 bases map to TRBD1. V shed 3 bases and J 4 bases; nucleotides not matched to a gene: 5. This CDR3 has 13 residues. Germline CDR1 GTSNPN, CDR2 SVGIG (reference sequence). The CDR3 DNA sequence: TGTGCCTGGAGGAGGGGACAGCTCTATGGCTACACCTTC. Its translation is CAWRRGQLYGYTF.

The rearrangement joins TRBV7-9 to TRBJ2-1; 8 nucleotides line up with TRBD2. The CDR3 covers 16 residues. The V segment lost 1 base and the J segment 1 base; nucleotides outside the gene matches: 3. The germline V gene has CDR1 SEHNR and CDR2 FQNEAQ (reference sequence). CDR3 in DNA: TGTGCCAGCAGCTTAGACGCTAGCGGGTCCTACAATGAGCAGTTCTTC. Translation: CASSLDASGSYNEQFF.

This clonotype was seen ten or more times. The chain carries TRBV5-1 and TRBJ2-3; 8 nucleotides agree with TRBD1. The CDR3 loop spans 14 amino acids. J was trimmed by 4 bases and V by 2 bases; bases with no gene match: 3. Germline loops: CDR1 SGHRS, CDR2 YFSETQ. The CDR3 loop is CASSLGQGPDTQYF. DNA for the CDR3: TGCGCCAGCAGCTTAGGACAGGGCCCAGATACGCAGTATTTT.

The table lists this clonotype with many counts. The V call is TRBV19, the J call TRBJ1-2, with 9 bases lining up with TRBD1. V gave up 3 bases and J gave up 5 bases; unmatched junction bases: 10. The germline gives CDR1 LNHDA, CDR2 SQIVND (reference sequence). CDR3 length: 16 amino acids. The CDR3 nucleotides are TGTGCCAGTAGTATGCTTCCGGGACAGGGATTTTATGGCTACACCTTC. Amino acids: CASSMLPGQGFYGYTF.

This clonotype has at least ten counts. The genes are TRBV5-1 and TRBJ1-1; 7 bases fit TRBD1. The CDR3 is made up of 16 amino acids. Germline CDR1 reads SGHRS; CDR2 reads YFSETQ. Trimming at V came to 0 bases and at J to 6 bases, leaving 11 bases not matched to a gene. The CDR3 reads CASSLVGQPSGAEAFF. CDR3 nucleotide sequence: TGCGCCAGCAGCTTGGTGGGACAGCCCTCGGGGGCTGAAGCTTTCTTT.

In this sample, this clonotype turned up many times. This chain uses TRBV18 with TRBJ1-1; 8 bases match TRBD1. The germline gives CDR1 KGHSH, CDR2 LQKENI. The CDR3 has 14 residues. J gave up 1 base and V 9 bases, and 7 bases lay outside the gene matches. The CDR3 sequence is CASSPGGENTEAFF. The CDR3 coding sequence is TGTGCCAGTAGTCCAGGGGGCGAGAACACTGAAGCTTTCTTT.

This clonotype has only a few counts. V and J are TRBV5-1 and TRBJ1-2, with 7 bases that match TRBD1. Trimming removed 4 bases from V and 5 bases from J; junction bases left unmatched: 8. Germline V gives CDR1 SGHRS, CDR2 YFSETQ. The CDR3 has 14 amino acids. The CDR3 nucleotides are TGCGCCAGCAGCCCTGGGACAGATTTGTATGGCTACACCTTC. Amino acids: CASSPGTDLYGYTF.

At least ten counts were recorded for this clonotype. The CDR3 loop reads CAWSVGQGGQPQHF. The CDR3 DNA reads TGTGCCTGGAGTGTGGGGCAGGGTGGTCAGCCCCAGCATTTT. V and J are TRBV30 and TRBJ1-5; possibly TRBD1 for D (5 bases). Per germline, CDR1 GTSNPN and CDR2 SVGIG (reference sequence). The length of the CDR3 is 14 residues. Trimming shortened V by 0 bases and J by 6 bases, and 12 bases separated the two germline ends.

Ten or more counts support this clonotype. This chain connects TRBV19 to TRBJ1-5; 9 bases agree with TRBD1. Germline V gives CDR1 LNHDA, CDR2 SQIVND (reference sequence). Trimming removed 1 base from V and 0 bases from J; junction bases left unmatched: 1. This CDR3 contains 16 residues. The CDR3 reads CASSIGTGASNQPQHF. CDR3 coding DNA: TGTGCCAGTAGTATAGGGACAGGGGCTAGCAATCAGCCCCAGCATTTT.

This clonotype was counted many times. The chain joins TRBV18 to TRBJ1-1, with D unresolved. The CDR3 is made up of 19 amino acids. From germline, CDR1 is KGHSH and CDR2 LQKENI. The V end lost 4 bases, the J end lost 5 bases, and 29 bases lay between the germline ends. Here the CDR3 DNA reads TGTGCCAGCTCACGGGCCACGCCCCAAGAAAGAGCCAGAGATACTGAAGCTTTCTTT. It yields the protein CASSRATPQERARDTEAFF.

This clonotype occurred a few times. The V gene is TRBV19, the J gene TRBJ2-3, with 9 positions matching TRBD2. From germline, CDR1 is LNHDA and CDR2 SQIVND (reference sequence). With V trimmed by 8 bases and J by 1 base, 1 base remained unmatched. This CDR3 comprises 13 residues. The CDR3 sequence: CASAGGGTDTQYF. The CDR3 region has the DNA TGTGCCAGTGCGGGGGGGGGCACAGATACGCAGTATTTT.

This clonotype was recorded at least ten times. This chain links TRBV20-1 with TRBJ2-5; D gene unclear. Germline V gene data show CDR1 as DFQATT and CDR2 as SNEGSKA (reference sequence). CDR3 length: 13 amino acids. V lost 3 bases and J lost 1, with 9 bases in between. CDR3 sequence reads: CSARVWGQETQYF. The CDR3 DNA sequence: TGCAGTGCTAGGGTCTGGGGCCAAGAGACCCAGTACTTC.

In its sample, this clonotype was seen a few times. The chain recombines TRBV20-1 with TRBJ1-5; a possible D gene is TRBD1 (5 bases). CDR3 length equals 14 residues. The V end was cut by 6 bases, the J end by 7 bases, with 19 bases between. Germline CDR1 DFQATT, CDR2 SNEGSKA (reference sequence). Written as DNA, the CDR3 is TGCAGTGCAACCCTCGGCGGGGGAGGCCAGCCCCAGCATTTT. It codes for CSATLGGGGQPQHF.

In its sample, this clonotype was seen many times. The V and J genes are TRBV12-3 or TRBV12-4 and TRBJ1-2; TRBD1 might be the D (5 bases). CDR3 length: 20 residues. The V end was cut by 6 bases, the J end by 3 bases, with 32 bases between. CDR3 sequence reads: CASRGVNLAFGANEDYGYTF. In nucleotides, the CDR3 is TGTGCCAGCAGAGGCGTGAACTTAGCCTTTGGGGCCAACGAAGACTATGGCTACACCTTC.

The chain combines TRBV4-1 with TRBJ2-7; no reliable D call. The V end lost 3 bases, the J end lost 2 bases, and 14 bases lay between the germline ends. The CDR3 is 15 amino acids. The germline V gene has CDR1 MGHRA and CDR2 YSYEKL. CDR3 nucleotide sequence: TGCGCCAGCAGCCAGGATTATCAGCAGACCTACGAGCAGTACTTC. Protein: CASSQDYQQTYEQYF.

This clonotype was detected ten times or more. The chain joins TRBV12-3 or TRBV12-4 to TRBJ2-7; D is perhaps TRBD2 (6 bases). CDR3 length equals 14 residues. V shed 4 bases and J shed 4 bases, with 14 bases lying between them. The CDR3 bases are TGTGCCAGCAGTTACGGGGGTTCTAGGTACGAGCAGTACTTC. Amino acid sequence: CASSYGGSRYEQYF.

Many counts were recorded for this clonotype. The rearrangement links TRBV5-1 to TRBJ2-1, with 9 bases matching TRBD2. Germline trimming cut 3 bases from V and 3 bases from J; bases unmatched to any gene: 4. CDR3 size: 15 residues. From germline, CDR1 is SGHRS and CDR2 YFSETQ. This chain's CDR3 is CASSSLAGNYNEQFF. CDR3 in DNA: TGCGCCAGCAGCTCCCTAGCGGGGAACTACAATGAGCAGTTCTTC.

This clonotype was detected many times. The V call is TRBV3-1, the J call TRBJ1-1; no clear D. Trimming left V 0 bases short and J 0 bases short, with 17 bases between. This CDR3 has 18 residues. Germline V gene sequence: CDR1 LGHDT, CDR2 YNNKEL (reference sequence). The CDR3, as DNA: TGTGCCAGCAGCCAAGAGGAGGGTCTTTGGCCCATGAACACTGAAGCTTTCTTT. This gives the protein CASSQEEGLWPMNTEAFF.

This clonotype has ten or more counts. The rearrangement joins TRBV7-9 to TRBJ2-5, with D tentatively TRBD2 (6 bases). The V end was cut by 1 base, the J end by 7 bases, with 13 bases between. This CDR3 is built from 14 residues. Germline V gene lookup returns CDR1 SEHNR and CDR2 FQNEAQ (reference sequence). The CDR3 nucleotides are TGTGCCAGCAGCTTAGAGTCTAGCGTCGGGACCCAGTACTTC. Residues: CASSLESSVGTQYF.

The chain links TRBV20-1 to TRBJ2-6, with D hard to call. This CDR3 is built from 13 residues. Trimming pared 7 bases from V and 1 base from J, leaving 8 bases between. Germline lookup yields CDR1 DFQATT and CDR2 SNEGSKA (reference sequence). The CDR3 protein is CSGWSSGANVLTF. CDR3 nucleotides: TGCAGTGGTTGGAGTTCTGGGGCCAACGTCCTGACTTTC.

The chain has TRBV18 and TRBJ1-1, with 8 bases aligning to TRBD1. J was trimmed by 4 bases and V by 4 bases; bases with no gene match: 11. CDR1 is KGHSH, CDR2 LQKENI, per germline. The CDR3 length is 16 residues. CDR3 nucleotides: TGTGCCAGCTCACTATGGACAGGGACCCTGAGCACTGAAGCTTTCTTT. It translates to CASSLWTGTLSTEAFF.

This clonotype was counted ten times or more. The rearrangement joins TRBV7-8 to TRBJ2-5; TRBD2 is a possible D gene (5 bases). The CDR3 is 15 amino acids. From germline, CDR1 is SGHVS and CDR2 FQNEAQ. V was clipped by 7 bases and J by 1 base, with 16 bases between them. The CDR3 protein is CASTSSAGPQETQYF. The CDR3, as DNA: TGTGCCAGCACCTCGTCTGCGGGCCCCCAAGAGACCCAGTACTTC. Full variable domain (missing parts from reference TRBV7-8 and TRBJ2-5): GAGVSQSPRYKVAKRGQDVALRCDPISGHVSLFWYQQALGQGPEFLTYFQNEAQLDKSGLPSDRFFAERPEGSVSTLKIQRTQQEDSAVYLCASTSSAGPQETQYFGPGTRLLVL.